This T cell receptor (beta chain) appears in the sequencing data of a study of beta chain features in type 1 diabetes (dated by TCRdb to 2016 to 2018). Looking at the study overall: Mean age, gender distribution, total cell number and subset yield did not differ between patients and healthy donors. In the study, TCRB repertoires of sorted circulating CD4+ T cell subsets from recently diagnosed type 1 diabetes patients were compared with those of matched healthy donors. Across all samples, 90 million to 130 million sorted cells were examined, and cell number per subset correlated strongly with RNA yield. Naive and central memory subsets were obtained from all 30 or so donors, but regulatory and stem cell-like memory subsets were isolated from only 8 patients and about eight healthy donors. Findings and caveats that apply to the study as a whole: Type 1 diabetes patients showed a moderate but significant shortening of TCRB CDR3 length in all four CD4+ subsets. Patients with type 1 diabetes made fewer insertions and deleted more nucleotides at VDJ recombination sites, implying thymic rearrangement abnormalities. Because the HLA sub-analyses included only small numbers of individuals, any influence of HLA type on TCRB rearrangement was left unresolved. PCR might favor shorter templates, but patient and control samples were amplified and corrected together, so any skew would affect both groups equally. Naive, central memory and regulatory TCRB repertoires appeared to be more alike among patients than among healthy donors. Because cDNA rather than genomic DNA was sequenced, highly expressing activated cells could have been over-represented, although no difference in activation and CD3 levels was found between groups.

From each donor, a single peripheral blood sample of about 110 mL on average was drawn into heparinised tubes. Naive, central memory, regulatory and stem cell-like memory CD4+ T cells were sorted on a BD FACSAria II using a panel including CD45RO, CCR7, CD25, CD127, CD95 and CD27. A purity above 98% was achieved for all sorted populations. PBMCs were isolated right away by Lymphoprep density gradient centrifugation and were stained directly, without culture. Samples were stained and sorted in pairs, with one healthy donor and one patient per experiment, so that batch effects were minimized. The entire isolated RNA was reverse transcribed using the High Capacity cDNA Reverse Transcription Kit, and thus expressed TCRB transcripts were sequenced. Deep immunoSEQ sequencing was applied to naive, central memory and regulatory T cell samples, giving an average of roughly 3.5 million total reads per sample. Sorted cells were lysed in RLT buffer and RNA was extracted with DNase-treated RNeasy Micro or Mini kits, depending on cell number. To prevent cross-contamination, every cell subset was processed on its own, while patient and healthy donor samples were processed together. Using the immunoSEQ multiplex PCR, TCRB sequences were amplified from cDNA into 87-bp fragments spanning the CDR3 region. Sequencing of the amplicons was done on the Illumina HiSeq platform. Regarding the original processing steps: PCR bias was computationally corrected using synthetic template baselines, reads within Hamming distance 2 were collapsed, and singletons that could not be merged were discarded. Reads were aligned against IMGT to assign V, D and J genes, CDR3 length and insertions or deletions at six rearrangement sites. Within each subset, clonotype counts were normalized to sorted cell number, and only after that were true diversity and Gini coefficients computed with the tcR R package. Repertoire sharing was quantified using the overlap coefficient calculated on TCRB nucleotide sequences. As a proxy for the pre-selection repertoire, out-of-frame TCRB sequences from naive cells were analyzed. The clones in this table, taken by TCRdb from immuneACCESS, are in-frame only. Not every clone is retained; where verified, under half of the shortfall comes from an unresolved V gene, and the cause of the rest is unknown. V, J and clone size derive from that table, while D and trimming were established from the DNA sequence. In all, the sample holds about 620,000 clones, and less than 20% of those were seen once. The ten largest clonotypes hold around 0.095% of the sample.

A word on this clone: The antigen this receptor binds is unknown. Per-nucleotide qualities are absent, and no much larger clonotype sits a single base away.

The germline V gene provides CDR1 LGHNA and CDR2 YNFKEQ. The germline ends are 22 bases apart after V is trimmed by 3 bases and J by 10 bases. Its CDR3 holds 17 amino acids, cysteine through phenylalanine. Only CDR3 DNA is held: 51 bases, read in frame from base 1. The V and J segments used are TRBV4-2 and TRBJ1-6; the D gene is possibly TRBD1, with 5 bases matching. The TCR originated in a man younger than 35 in good health. Sequencing was performed on naive CD4+ T cells from blood. The cell subset or site label for this specimen denotes: true naive CD4+ T cells. The DNA is as follows: TGTGCCAGCAGCCAGGGCTACCGGGACGAAAAAGGCTCACCCCTCCACTTT. This sequence encodes CASSQGYRDEKGSPLHF.